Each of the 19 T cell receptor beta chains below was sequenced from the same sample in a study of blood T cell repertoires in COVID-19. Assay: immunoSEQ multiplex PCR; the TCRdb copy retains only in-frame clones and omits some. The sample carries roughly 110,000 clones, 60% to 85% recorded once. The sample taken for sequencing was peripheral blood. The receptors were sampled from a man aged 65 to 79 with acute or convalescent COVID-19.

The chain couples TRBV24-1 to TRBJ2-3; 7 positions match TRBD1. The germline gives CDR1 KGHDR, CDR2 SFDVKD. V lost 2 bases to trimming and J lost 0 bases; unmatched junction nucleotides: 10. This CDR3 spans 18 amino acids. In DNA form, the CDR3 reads TGTGCCACCAGTGATTCCGCAACAGGGGCGCCTAGCACAGATACGCAGTATTTT. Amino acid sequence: CATSDSATGAPSTDTQYF.

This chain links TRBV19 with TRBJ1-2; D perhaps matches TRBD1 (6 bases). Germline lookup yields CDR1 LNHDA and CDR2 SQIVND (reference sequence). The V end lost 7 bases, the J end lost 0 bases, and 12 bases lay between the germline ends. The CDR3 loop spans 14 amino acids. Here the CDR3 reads CASISGTTNYGYTF. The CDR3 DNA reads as TGTGCCAGTATTTCCGGGACAACTAACTATGGCTACACCTTC. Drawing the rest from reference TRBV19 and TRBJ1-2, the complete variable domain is DGGITQSPKYLFRKEGQNVTLSCEQNLNHDAMYWYRQDPGQGLRLIYYSQIVNDFQKGDIAEGYSVSREKKESFPLTVTSAQKNPTAFYLCASISGTTNYGYTFGSGTRLTVV.

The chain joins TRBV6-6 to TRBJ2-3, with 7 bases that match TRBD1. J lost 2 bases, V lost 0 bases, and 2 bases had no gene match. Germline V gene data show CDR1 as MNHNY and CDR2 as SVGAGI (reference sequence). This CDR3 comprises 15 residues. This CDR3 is CASSYSTGNTDTQYF. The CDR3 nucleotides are TGTGCCAGCAGTTACTCGACAGGGAACACAGATACGCAGTATTTT.

CDR3 in amino acids: CASSPSDGQRAFF. The DNA for the CDR3 is TGTGCCAGCTCACCATCTGACGGACAACGAGCTTTCTTT. This rearrangement joins TRBV18 to TRBJ1-1; weak D call: TRBD1 (5 bases). The CDR3 totals 13 residues. V lost 2 bases and J 10 bases, leaving 14 bases between the germline ends. Looked up from germline, CDR1 is KGHSH and CDR2 is LQKENI. Together with reference TRBV18 and TRBJ1-1, the CDR3 gives the full variable domain: NAGVMQNPRHLVRRRGQEARLRCSPMKGHSHVYWYRQLPEEGLKFMVYLQKENIIDESGMPKERFSAEFPKEGPSILRIQQVVRGDSAAYFCASSPSDGQRAFFGQGTRLTVV.

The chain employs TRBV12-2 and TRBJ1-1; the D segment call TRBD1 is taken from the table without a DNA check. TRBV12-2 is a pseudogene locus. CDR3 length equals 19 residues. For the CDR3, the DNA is TGTGCAAGTCGCTCACCTACATTAGCCCTGGGACAGGGGTCCTCTGAAGCTTTCTTT. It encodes CASRSPTLALGQGSSEAFF.

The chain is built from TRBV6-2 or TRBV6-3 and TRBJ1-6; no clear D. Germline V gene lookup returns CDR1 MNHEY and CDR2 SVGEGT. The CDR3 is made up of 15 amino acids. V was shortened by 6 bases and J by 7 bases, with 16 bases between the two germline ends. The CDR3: CASSTRDKGNSPLHF. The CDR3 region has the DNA TGTGCCAGCAGCACGAGGGATAAAGGGAATTCACCCCTCCACTTT.

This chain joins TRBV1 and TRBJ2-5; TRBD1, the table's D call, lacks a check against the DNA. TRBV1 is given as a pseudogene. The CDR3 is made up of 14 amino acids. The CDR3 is CTSSQGRGEETQYF. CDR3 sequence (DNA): TGCACCAGCAGCCAGGGCAGGGGGGAAGAGACCCAGTACTTC.

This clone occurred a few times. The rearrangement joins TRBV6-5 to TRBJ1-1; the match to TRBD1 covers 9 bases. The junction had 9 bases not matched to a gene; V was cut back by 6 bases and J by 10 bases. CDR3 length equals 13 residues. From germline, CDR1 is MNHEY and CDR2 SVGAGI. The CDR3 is CASSPTGQGGAFF. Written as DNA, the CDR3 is TGTGCCAGCAGCCCCACGGGACAGGGCGGAGCTTTCTTT.

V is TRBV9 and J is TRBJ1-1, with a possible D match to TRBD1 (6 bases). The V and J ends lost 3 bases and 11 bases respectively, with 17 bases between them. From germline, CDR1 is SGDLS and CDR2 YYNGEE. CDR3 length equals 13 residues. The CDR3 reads CASSAKGEGRAFF. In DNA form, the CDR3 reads TGTGCCAGCAGCGCAAAGGGGGAGGGGAGGGCTTTCTTT.

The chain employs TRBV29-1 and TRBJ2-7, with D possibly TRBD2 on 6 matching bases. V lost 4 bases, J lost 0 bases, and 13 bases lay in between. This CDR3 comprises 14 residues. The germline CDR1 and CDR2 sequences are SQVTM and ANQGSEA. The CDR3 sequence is CSVGGLQSSYEQYF. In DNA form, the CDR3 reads TGCAGCGTTGGGGGACTCCAGAGCTCCTACGAGCAGTACTTC.

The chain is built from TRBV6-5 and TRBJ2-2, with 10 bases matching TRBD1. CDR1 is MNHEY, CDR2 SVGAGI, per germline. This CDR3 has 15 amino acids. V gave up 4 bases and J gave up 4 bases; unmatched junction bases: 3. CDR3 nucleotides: TGTGCCAGCAGTTTCGGGACAGGGGTCACCGGGGAGCTGTTTTTT. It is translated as CASSFGTGVTGELFF.

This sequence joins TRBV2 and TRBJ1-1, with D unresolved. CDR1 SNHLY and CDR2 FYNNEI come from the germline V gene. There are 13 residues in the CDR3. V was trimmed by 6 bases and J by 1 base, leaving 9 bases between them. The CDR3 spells CASREGRNTEAFF. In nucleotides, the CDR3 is TGTGCCAGCAGAGAGGGAAGGAACACTGAAGCTTTCTTT. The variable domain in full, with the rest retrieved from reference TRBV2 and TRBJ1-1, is EPEVTQTPSHQVTQMGQEVILRCVPISNHLYFYWYRQILGQKVEFLVSFYNNEISEKSEIFDDQFSVERPDGSNFTLKIRSTKLEDSAMYFCASREGRNTEAFFGQGTRLTVV.

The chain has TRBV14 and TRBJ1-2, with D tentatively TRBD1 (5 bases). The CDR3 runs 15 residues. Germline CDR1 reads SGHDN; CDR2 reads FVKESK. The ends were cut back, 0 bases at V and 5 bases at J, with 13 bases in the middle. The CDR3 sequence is CASSQDQGSMYGYTF. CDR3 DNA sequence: TGTGCCAGCAGCCAAGATCAGGGCTCAATGTATGGCTACACCTTC.

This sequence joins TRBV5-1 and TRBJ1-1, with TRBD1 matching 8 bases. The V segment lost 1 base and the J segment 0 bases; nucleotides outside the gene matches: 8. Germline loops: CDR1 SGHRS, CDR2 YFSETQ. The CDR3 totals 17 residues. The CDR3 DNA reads TGCGCCAGCAGCTTGATTCAGGGGGCGAGGGTGAACACTGAAGCTTTCTTT. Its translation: CASSLIQGARVNTEAFF.

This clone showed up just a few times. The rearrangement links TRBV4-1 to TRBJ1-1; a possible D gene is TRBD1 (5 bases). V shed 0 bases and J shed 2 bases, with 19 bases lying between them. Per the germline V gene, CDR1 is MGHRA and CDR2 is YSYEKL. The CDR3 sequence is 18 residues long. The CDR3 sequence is CASSQDPLLDRLNTEAFF. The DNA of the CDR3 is TGCGCCAGCAGCCAAGATCCCCTCCTCGACAGACTTAACACTGAAGCTTTCTTT.

The CDR3, as DNA: TGCGCCAGCAGCCAAGCGCCTAGCGGGGGGGCAGATACGCAGTATTTT. As protein: CASSQAPSGGADTQYF. This chain links TRBV4-3 with TRBJ2-3; 12 bases are shared with TRBD2. This CDR3 has 16 amino acids. V trimming: 1 base; J trimming: 4 bases; junction bases outside the gene matches: 3. CDR1 and CDR2 from the germline V gene are LGHNA and YSLEER.

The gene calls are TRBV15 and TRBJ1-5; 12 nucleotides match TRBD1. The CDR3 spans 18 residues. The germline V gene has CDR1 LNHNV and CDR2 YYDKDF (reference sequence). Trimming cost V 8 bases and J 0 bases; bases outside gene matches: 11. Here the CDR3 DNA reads TGTGCCACCGGACCCGGGACAGGGGGCGTGAATAGCAATCAGCCCCAGCATTTT. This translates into CATGPGTGGVNSNQPQHF.

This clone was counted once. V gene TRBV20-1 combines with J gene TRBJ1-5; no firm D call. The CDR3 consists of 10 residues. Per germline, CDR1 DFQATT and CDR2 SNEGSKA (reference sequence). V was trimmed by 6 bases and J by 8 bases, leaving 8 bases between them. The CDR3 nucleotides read TGCAGTGCCGGGGAGGAGCCCCAGCATTTT. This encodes CSAGEEPQHF.

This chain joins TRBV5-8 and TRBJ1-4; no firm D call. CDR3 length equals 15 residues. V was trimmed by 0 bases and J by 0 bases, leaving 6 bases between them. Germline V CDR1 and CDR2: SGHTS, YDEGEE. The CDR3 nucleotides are TGTGCCAGCAGCTTGGAGGGAGCAACTAATGAAAAACTGTTTTTT. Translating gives CASSLEGATNEKLFF.